This T cell receptor beta chain was identified in a study of cytomegalovirus exposure and HLA in healthy donors. Study in general: In an early release, HLA-typed donors contributed some 80 million unique TCR sequences. Study observations and caveats: While the bulk of TCR sequences proved rare, some public TCRs turned up in many donors. Some segments of the V type, notably TRBV6-2 and TRBV6-3, were excluded as indistinguishable.

The CDR3 runs to 12 residues. Germline V CDR1 and CDR2: MNHNY, SVGAGI (reference sequence). Between the trimmed V and J ends, which lost 6 bases and 2 bases, there was a span of 8 bases. PCR primers comprised 60 Vbeta and 13 Jbeta primers. Clones were sequenced by immunoSEQ multiplex PCR, and TCRdb holds only the in-frame ones, with some missing. The repertoire holds roughly 130,000 clones, with 70% to 85% as singletons. A word on this clone: The antigen is not known.

This sequence joins TRBV6-6 and TRBJ2-7; D is perhaps TRBD1 (5 bases). The receptor was derived from a boy younger than 18 in good health and CMV-seronegative. Sequencing input: PBMCs. The CDR3 bases are TGTGCCAGCAGGGACACAGCCTACGAGCAGTACTTC. This gives the protein CASRDTAYEQYF.